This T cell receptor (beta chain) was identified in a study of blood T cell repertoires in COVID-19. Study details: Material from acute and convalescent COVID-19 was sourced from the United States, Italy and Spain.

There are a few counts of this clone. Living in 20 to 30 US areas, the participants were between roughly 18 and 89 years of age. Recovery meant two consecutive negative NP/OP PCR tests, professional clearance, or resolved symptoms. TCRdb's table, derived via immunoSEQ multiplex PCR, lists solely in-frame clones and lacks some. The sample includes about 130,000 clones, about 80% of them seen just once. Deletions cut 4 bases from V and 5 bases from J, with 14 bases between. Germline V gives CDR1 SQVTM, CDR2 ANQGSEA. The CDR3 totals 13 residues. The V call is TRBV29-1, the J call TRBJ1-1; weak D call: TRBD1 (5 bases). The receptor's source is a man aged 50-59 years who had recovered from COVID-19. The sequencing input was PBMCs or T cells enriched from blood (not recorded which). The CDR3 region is CSVGLGRATEAFF. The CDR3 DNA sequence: TGCAGCGTTGGGTTGGGCAGGGCAACTGAAGCTTTCTTT.